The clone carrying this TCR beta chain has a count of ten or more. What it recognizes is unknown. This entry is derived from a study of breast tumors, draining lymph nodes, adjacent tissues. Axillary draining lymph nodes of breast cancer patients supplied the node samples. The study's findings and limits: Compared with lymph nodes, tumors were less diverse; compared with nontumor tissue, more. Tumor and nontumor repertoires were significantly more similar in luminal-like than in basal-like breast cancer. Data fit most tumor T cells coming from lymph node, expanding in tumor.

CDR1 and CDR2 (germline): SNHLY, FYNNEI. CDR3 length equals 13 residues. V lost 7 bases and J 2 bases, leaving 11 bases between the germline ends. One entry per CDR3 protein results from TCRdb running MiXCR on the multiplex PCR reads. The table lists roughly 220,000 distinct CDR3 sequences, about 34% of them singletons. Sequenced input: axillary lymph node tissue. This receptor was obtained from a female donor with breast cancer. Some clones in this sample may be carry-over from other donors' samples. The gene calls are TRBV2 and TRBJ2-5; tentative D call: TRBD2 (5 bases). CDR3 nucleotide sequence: TGTGCCAGCAAAGGAGGTCGACAAGAGACCCAGTACTTC. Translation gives CASKGGRQETQYF.